This TCR beta chain was profiled in a study of blood T cell repertoires in COVID-19. Study-wide background: T cells, B-cell-depleted T cells, or PBMCs provided the cDNA or gDNA that served as material.

The sample holds one count of this clone. Using immunoSEQ multiplex PCR, the repertoire was profiled, and TCRdb retains in-frame clones only, with some absent. This table has 150,000 to 250,000 clones, around 81% appearing once. Living in about two dozen US areas, the participants were between roughly 18 and 90 years of age. Either two negative PCRs, clearance, or symptom resolution qualified Cohort 3 donors as recovered. V was clipped by 4 bases and J by 2 bases; unmatched bases: 9. The CDR3 spans 17 residues. Germline loops: CDR1 SGHNT, CDR2 YYREEE (reference sequence). The receptor comes from a man aged 35 to 55 who had recovered from COVID-19. J is TRBJ2-1 and V is TRBV5-4, with TRBD2 matching 10 bases. The sequenced sample consisted of PBMCs or T cells enriched from blood (not recorded which). The chain's CDR3 is CASSGAETSGPYNEQFF. In DNA, the CDR3 is TGTGCCAGCAGCGGGGCGGAGACTAGCGGGCCCTACAATGAGCAGTTCTTC.